This TCR beta chain was profiled in a study of blood T cell repertoires in COVID-19. Study at large: The origin of the acute and convalescent COVID-19 samples was the United States, Italy and Spain. Sources were T cells, B-cell-depleted T cells, or PBMCs; the material itself was cDNA or gDNA.

Methods used by the authors: How many nucleated cells were present was estimated from reference gene primer amplification. Generated by immunoSEQ multiplex PCR, the TCRdb table keeps only in-frame clones and is missing some. V and J calls and clone size come straight from that table; D and trimming were deduced from the DNA. The sample yields 90,000 to 120,000 clones, roughly 90% seen once. Per germline, CDR1 MNHEY and CDR2 SVGEGT. This CDR3 spans 15 amino acids. The V end was cut by 5 bases, the J end by 0 bases, with 11 bases between. V usage is TRBV6-2 or TRBV6-3 and J usage is TRBJ2-4; D gene ambiguous. The TCR originated in a man aged 35-49 years with active or convalescent COVID-19. The sequencing sample was made of peripheral blood. CDR3: CASSTPPLAKNIQYF. In DNA form, the CDR3 reads TGTGCCAGCAGTACTCCCCCGCTAGCCAAAAACATTCAGTACTTC.